This paragraph reports one T cell receptor (beta chain). Its antigen is currently unknown. This specimen belongs to a study of shared clonotypes between healthy human individuals. Across the study: Three plates each covered CD4 naive and memory; CD8 naive two, CD8 memory one. Study results and caveats: Non-shared clonotypes had lower generation probabilities than clonotypes shared by all four sorted-subset donors. The study generally estimated greater richness for naive than memory subsets.

Repertoires were generated with immunoSEQ multiplex PCR, while TCRdb's copy carries only in-frame clones and drops some. Of 190,000 or so clones detected, about 66% appear once; the ten largest clones hold about 10%. Adult donors, all healthy and HIV-negative, had no recent acute infections or vaccinations. This sequence was found in a man aged 25-40 years in good health. Input material: memory CD4+ T cells sorted from blood. Subset defined: CD45RA-negative fraction.

The DNA for the CDR3 is TGTGCCAGCAGCTTCGGTGGGGGGGGCAATCAGCCCCAGCATTTT. As protein: CASSFGGGGNQPQHF. V and J are TRBV7-2 and TRBJ1-5; tentative D call: TRBD1 (5 bases). The CDR3 totals 15 residues. V lost 3 bases, J lost 2 bases, and 11 bases lay in between. The V gene's germline CDR1 is SGHTA and CDR2 FQGNSA.